Below are 5 T cell receptor beta chains sequenced from a single sample in a study of patients and donors after allogeneic stem cell transplantation. TCRdb redid the calling of the RT-PCR reads with MiXCR, one entry per CDR3 protein. The repertoire holds roughly 960,000 distinct CDR3 sequences, with about a sixth as singletons. Material for sequencing was blood, either unsorted or a sorted T cell fraction (not recorded which). The receptors shown here come from a human donor who was either an allogeneic HSCT recipient or a stem cell or donor lymphocyte infusion donor (not recorded which). It is not recorded whose cells these are; they may come from a transplant donor.

The J gene is TRBJ1-5, the V gene TRBV5-6; D unresolved. Trimming removed 0 bases from V and 5 bases from J, with 15 bases in between. From germline, CDR1 is SGHDT and CDR2 YYEEEE. The CDR3 runs 16 residues. The CDR3 DNA reads as TGTGCCAGCAGCTTGGGCCCCCCGAAGGGCTATCAGCCCCAGCATTTT. It translates to CASSLGPPKGYQPQHF.

This clonotype showed up just a few times. The chain carries TRBV24-1 and TRBJ2-1; 11 nucleotides agree with TRBD2. This CDR3 is built from 14 residues. Germline lookup yields CDR1 KGHDR and CDR2 SFDVKD. After removal of 3 bases from V and 9 bases from J, the junction contained 3 bases not matched to a gene. The CDR3 coding sequence is TGTGCCACCAGTGATCCTAGCGGGGGGATTGAGCAGTTCTTC. Amino acids: CATSDPSGGIEQFF.

The chain carries TRBV29-1 and TRBJ1-1, with D uncertain. The germline CDR1 and CDR2 sequences are SQVTM and ANQGSEA. CDR3 length equals 13 residues. V shed 3 bases and J shed 6 bases, with 14 bases lying between them. CDR3 sequence reads: CSVDQENFPEAFF. The CDR3 DNA follows: TGCAGCGTTGACCAGGAGAACTTCCCTGAAGCTTTCTTT.

The genes are TRBV6-1 and TRBJ2-1; TRBD1 agrees at 9 bases. Germline-derived CDR1 and CDR2 are MNHNS and SASEGT. CDR3 size: 16 residues. The V gene end was trimmed by 5 bases and the J gene end by 1 base; junction bases not matched to a gene: 6. The CDR3 here is CASSQGQGGSYNEQFF. In DNA form, the CDR3 reads TGTGCCAGCAGTCAGGGACAGGGAGGGTCCTACAATGAGCAGTTCTTC.

The genes are TRBV12-3 or TRBV12-4 and TRBJ1-2; tentatively, D is TRBD1 (6 bases). This CDR3 is built from 14 residues. Trimming shortened V by 5 bases and J by 8 bases, and 18 bases separated the two germline ends. CDR3 in DNA: TGTGCCAGCAGTAACACAAGGACAGCCTGGGGCTACACCTTC. This encodes CASSNTRTAWGYTF.